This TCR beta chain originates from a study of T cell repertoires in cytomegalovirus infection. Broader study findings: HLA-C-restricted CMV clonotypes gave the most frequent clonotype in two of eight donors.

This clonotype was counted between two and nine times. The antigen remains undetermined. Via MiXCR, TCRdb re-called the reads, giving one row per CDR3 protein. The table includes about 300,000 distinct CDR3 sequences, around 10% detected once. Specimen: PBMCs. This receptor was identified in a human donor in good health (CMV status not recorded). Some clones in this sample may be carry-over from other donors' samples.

Here the CDR3 DNA reads TGTGCCAGCAGTGACAGTGGGACCTACAATGAGCAGTTCTTC. This sequence encodes CASSDSGTYNEQFF. This chain connects TRBV6-4 to TRBJ2-1; D gene ambiguous. CDR3 length: 14 residues. Trimming stripped 2 bases from V and 2 bases from J, with 7 bases between. Germline CDR1 reads MRHNA; CDR2 reads SNTAGT.